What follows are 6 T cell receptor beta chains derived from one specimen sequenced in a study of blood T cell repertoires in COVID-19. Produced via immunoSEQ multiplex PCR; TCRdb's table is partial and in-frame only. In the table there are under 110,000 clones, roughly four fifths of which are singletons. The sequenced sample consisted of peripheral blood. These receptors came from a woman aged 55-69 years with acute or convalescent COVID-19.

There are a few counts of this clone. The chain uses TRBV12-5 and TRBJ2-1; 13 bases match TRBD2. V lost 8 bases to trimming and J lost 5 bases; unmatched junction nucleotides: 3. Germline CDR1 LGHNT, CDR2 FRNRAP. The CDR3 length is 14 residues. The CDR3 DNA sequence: TGTGCTAGTCCGACTAGCGGGAGGAACAATGAGCAGTTCTTC. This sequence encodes CASPTSGRNNEQFF.

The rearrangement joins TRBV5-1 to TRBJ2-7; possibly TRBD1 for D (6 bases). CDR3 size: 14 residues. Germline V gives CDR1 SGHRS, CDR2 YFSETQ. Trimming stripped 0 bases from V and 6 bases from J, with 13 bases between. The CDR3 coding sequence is TGCGCCAGCAGCTTGGGGGTACAGGGAACCGAGCAGTACTTC. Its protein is CASSLGVQGTEQYF.

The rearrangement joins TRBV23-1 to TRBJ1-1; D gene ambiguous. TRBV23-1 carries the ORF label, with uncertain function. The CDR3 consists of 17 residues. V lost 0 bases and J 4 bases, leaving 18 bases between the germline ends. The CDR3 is CASSQSIVTGRVTEAFF. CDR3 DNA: TGCGCCAGCAGTCAATCAATTGTAACGGGAAGGGTCACTGAAGCTTTCTTT.

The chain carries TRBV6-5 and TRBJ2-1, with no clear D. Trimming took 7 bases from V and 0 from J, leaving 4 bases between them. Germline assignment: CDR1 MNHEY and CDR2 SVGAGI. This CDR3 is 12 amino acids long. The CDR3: CASMASYNEQFF. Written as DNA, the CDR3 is TGTGCCAGCATGGCCTCCTACAATGAGCAGTTCTTC.

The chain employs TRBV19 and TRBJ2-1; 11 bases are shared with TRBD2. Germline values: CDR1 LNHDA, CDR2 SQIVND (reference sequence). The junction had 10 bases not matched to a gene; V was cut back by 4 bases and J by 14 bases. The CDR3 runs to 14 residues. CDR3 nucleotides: TGTGCCAGTAGTACCATAACTAGCGGGGGTGGGGAGTTCTTC. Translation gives CASSTITSGGGEFF.

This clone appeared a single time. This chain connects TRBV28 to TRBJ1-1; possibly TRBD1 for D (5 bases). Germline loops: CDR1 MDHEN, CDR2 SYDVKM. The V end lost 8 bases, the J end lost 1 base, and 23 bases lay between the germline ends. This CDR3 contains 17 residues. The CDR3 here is CASCYSGSPQGNTEAFF. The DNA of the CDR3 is TGTGCCAGCTGCTACTCAGGGTCTCCTCAGGGGAACACTGAAGCTTTCTTT.